This T cell receptor (beta chain) was obtained from a study of CD8 T cells in ankylosing spondylitis. Germline-derived CDR1 and CDR2 are MGHDK and SYGVNS. The CDR3 spans 14 residues. V gave up 3 bases and J gave up 0 bases, with 8 bases separating them. In its sample, this clonotype was seen a few times. TCRdb re-analysed the 5' RACE reads in MiXCR, keeping a single row per CDR3 protein. The data hold under 300,000 distinct CDR3 sequences, with around 11% observed a single time. The chain uses TRBV25-1 and TRBJ2-5; D unresolved. The sequencing input was blood, either unsorted or a sorted T cell fraction (not recorded which). The receptor was isolated from a male donor with ankylosing spondylitis or in good health (not recorded which). CDR3 DNA: TGTGCCAGCAGTGACGAACAGTACCAAGAGACCCAGTACTTC. Its protein is CASSDEQYQETQYF.